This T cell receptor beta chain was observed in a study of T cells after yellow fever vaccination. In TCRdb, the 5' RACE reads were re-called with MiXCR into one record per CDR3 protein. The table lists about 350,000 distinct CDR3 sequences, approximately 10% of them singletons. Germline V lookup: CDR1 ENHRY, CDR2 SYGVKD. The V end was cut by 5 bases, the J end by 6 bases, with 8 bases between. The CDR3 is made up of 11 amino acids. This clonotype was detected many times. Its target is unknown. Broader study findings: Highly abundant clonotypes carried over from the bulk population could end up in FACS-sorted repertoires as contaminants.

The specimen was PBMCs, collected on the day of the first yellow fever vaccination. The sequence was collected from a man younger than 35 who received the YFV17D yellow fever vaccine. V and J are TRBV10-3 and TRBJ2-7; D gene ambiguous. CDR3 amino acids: CAISNTGEQYF. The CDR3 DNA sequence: TGTGCCATCAGTAACACGGGCGAGCAGTACTTC.